These 20 T cell receptor beta chains share one sample of origin, sequenced in a study of shared clonotypes between healthy human individuals. The repertoire was sequenced with immunoSEQ multiplex PCR; TCRdb's copy has only in-frame clones and lacks some. The data contain 2 million to 3 million clones, 80% to 95% of them singletons. The sequenced sample was naive CD4+ T cells from PBMCs. This sample's subset: CD45RA+ positively selected. Every receptor here comes from a young man in good health. Some clones in this sample may be carry-over from other donors' samples.

This clone has only a few counts. CDR3 in amino acids: CASSLERRGYTF. The CDR3 DNA reads TGTGCCAGCAGCTTAGAACGACGCGGCTACACCTTC. V and J are TRBV7-9 and TRBJ1-2; D is unclear. This CDR3 contains 12 residues. Trimming shortened V by 1 base and J by 8 bases, and 8 bases separated the two germline ends. Germline assignment: CDR1 SEHNR and CDR2 FQNEAQ (reference sequence).

This chain uses TRBV5-4 with TRBJ1-3; the D is unclear. This CDR3 spans 14 amino acids. V lost 2 bases and J lost 0, with 6 bases in between. The germline V gene encodes CDR1 SGHNT and CDR2 YYREEE (reference sequence). In nucleotides, the CDR3 is TGTGCCAGCAGCTTTGGGCTCTCTGGAAACACCATATATTTT. Translation: CASSFGLSGNTIYF.

The V and J genes are TRBV5-1 and TRBJ2-6; TRBD1 agrees at 8 bases. V lost 4 bases, J lost 4 bases, and 13 bases stayed unmatched. This CDR3 spans 18 amino acids. In germline, CDR1 is SGHRS, CDR2 YFSETQ. In nucleotides, the CDR3 is TGCGCCAGCAGCCAGGGACAGGCGATTGCTTCGGGGGCCAACGTCCTGACTTTC. Protein product: CASSQGQAIASGANVLTF. Looking up the rest from reference TRBV5-1 and TRBJ2-6 gives the full variable domain: KAGVTQTPRYLIKTRGQQVTLSCSPISGHRSVSWYQQTPGQGLQFLFEYFSETQRNKGNFPGRFSGRQFSNSRSEMNVSTLELGDSALYLCASSQGQAIASGANVLTFGAGSRLTVL.

The V and J genes are TRBV27 and TRBJ2-2; D is unresolved. V was pared by 3 bases and J by 1 base, with 9 bases between. CDR3 length equals 15 residues. Germline V CDR1 and CDR2: MNHEY, SMNVEV (reference sequence). The CDR3 spells CASSLRGRNTGELFF. In nucleotides, the CDR3 is TGTGCCAGCAGTTTGAGAGGTAGGAACACCGGGGAGCTGTTTTTT.

This sequence joins TRBV6-5 and TRBJ1-2, with TRBD1 identical over 7 bases. Looked up from germline, CDR1 is MNHEY and CDR2 is SVGAGI. The CDR3 contains 15 residues. V gave up 5 bases and J gave up 3 bases; unmatched junction bases: 9. The CDR3, as DNA: TGTGCCAGCAGTCACAGACAGGGCGGGGACTATGGCTACACCTTC. Amino acids: CASSHRQGGDYGYTF.

The V and J genes are TRBV2 and TRBJ2-7; 7 positions match TRBD1. Germline CDR1 SNHLY, CDR2 FYNNEI. The J segment lost 2 bases and the V segment lost 5 bases, leaving 6 bases of the junction unmatched. CDR3 length: 14 residues. This chain's CDR3 is CASSPRDSTYEQYF. Here the CDR3 DNA reads TGTGCCAGCAGTCCTCGGGACAGCACCTACGAGCAGTACTTC.

The rearrangement links TRBV14 to TRBJ2-7, with a possible D match to TRBD2 (5 bases). The CDR3 is 15 residues long. Germline V gene lookup returns CDR1 SGHDN and CDR2 FVKESK. Trimming removed 1 base at V and 2 bases at J, with 12 bases between. The CDR3 is CASSQAASRPYEQYF. The CDR3 nucleotides read TGTGCCAGCAGCCAAGCCGCTAGCAGACCCTACGAGCAGTACTTC.

The V and J genes are TRBV7-2 and TRBJ2-1; TRBD2 aligns across 8 bases. In germline, CDR1 is SGHTA, CDR2 FQGNSA. Trimming at V came to 2 bases and at J to 8 bases, leaving 8 bases not matched to a gene. CDR3 length equals 15 residues. CDR3 in amino acids: CASSLLGLAVHEQFF. CDR3 DNA sequence: TGTGCCAGCAGCTTATTAGGACTAGCCGTACATGAGCAGTTCTTC.

The chain has TRBV4-2 and TRBJ2-7; 12 bases fit TRBD1. After removal of 4 bases from V and 2 bases from J, the junction contained 15 bases not matched to a gene. Per germline, CDR1 LGHNA and CDR2 YNFKEQ. The CDR3 consists of 19 residues. Written as DNA, the CDR3 is TGTGCCAGCAGCCCAACCGGGACAGGGGGCGCGTTAGGAGCCTACGAGCAGTACTTC. The encoded protein is CASSPTGTGGALGAYEQYF.

The chain joins TRBV5-5 to TRBJ1-1, with 8 positions matching TRBD1. CDR3 length: 14 residues. From germline, CDR1 is SGHKS and CDR2 YYEKEE (reference sequence). The trim removed 3 bases at V and 8 bases at J, leaving 9 bases unmatched. CDR3 nucleotides: TGTGCCAGCAGCTGGGACAGGATGGCGGGCGAAGCTTTCTTT. This codes for CASSWDRMAGEAFF.

This clone was recorded once. The J gene is TRBJ2-1, the V gene TRBV7-9; D is ambiguous. Germline assignment: CDR1 SEHNR and CDR2 FQNEAQ (reference sequence). This CDR3 contains 15 residues. The V end was cut by 1 base, the J end by 4 bases, with 11 bases between. The CDR3, as DNA: TGTGCCAGCAGCTTAGACATGCTTGGGTACAATGAGCAGTTCTTC. Translated, it gives CASSLDMLGYNEQFF.

This clone was found once. The chain joins TRBV18 to TRBJ2-3; D is uncertain. CDR3 length: 15 amino acids. Per germline, CDR1 KGHSH and CDR2 LQKENI. V was pared by 2 bases and J by 0 bases, with 9 bases between. This CDR3 reads CASSPGGPSTDTQYF. Written as DNA, the CDR3 is TGTGCCAGCTCACCAGGCGGACCTAGCACAGATACGCAGTATTTT.

The gene calls are TRBV7-2 and TRBJ2-3; perhaps TRBD2 as D (6 bases). Per the germline V gene, CDR1 is SGHTA and CDR2 is FQGNSA. The CDR3 covers 16 residues. With 5 bases removed from V and 0 bases from J, the gap between germline ends came to 15 bases. CDR3 DNA: TGTGCCAGCAGCCGAATTAGCGGCCTTAGCACAGATACGCAGTATTTT. Its translation: CASSRISGLSTDTQYF.

This clone showed up just a few times. The CDR3: CASSPRSGELFF. The CDR3 region has the DNA TGTGCCAGCAGTCCACGGTCCGGGGAGCTGTTTTTT. The chain joins TRBV6-4 to TRBJ2-2; the D is unclear. The CDR3 is made up of 12 amino acids. Germline assignment: CDR1 MRHNA and CDR2 SNTAGT. Trimming removed 5 bases from V and 6 bases from J, with 7 bases in between.

The V and J genes are TRBV5-1 and TRBJ2-2; TRBD1 is a possible D gene (5 bases). V was clipped by 4 bases and J by 6 bases, with 16 bases between them. CDR3 size: 15 residues. Germline V CDR1 and CDR2: SGHRS, YFSETQ. The CDR3 loop is CASSATSGKAGELFF. CDR3 coding DNA: TGCGCCAGCAGCGCTACTTCAGGGAAGGCCGGGGAGCTGTTTTTT.

The chain has TRBV4-1 and TRBJ1-2; D is possibly TRBD1 (6 bases). This CDR3 has 15 residues. V was cut by 4 bases and J by 4 bases, with 16 bases left in between. CDR1 is MGHRA and CDR2 is YSYEKL in the germline V gene. The CDR3 DNA follows: TGCGCCAGCAGCCCAGGGGAGCGGGGATCCTATGGCTACACCTTC. Encoded protein: CASSPGERGSYGYTF.

The V and J genes are TRBV6-4 and TRBJ2-1; D ambiguous. Per the germline V gene, CDR1 is MRHNA and CDR2 is SNTAGT. There are 14 residues in the CDR3. The V end was cut by 0 bases, the J end by 5 bases, with 8 bases between. CDR3: CASSDSRWDNEQFF. The CDR3 nucleotides read TGTGCCAGCAGTGACTCCAGGTGGGACAATGAGCAGTTCTTC.

This clone was recorded a few times. The chain employs TRBV7-9 and TRBJ1-1; D perhaps matches TRBD1 (6 bases). The length of the CDR3 is 14 residues. V lost 6 bases and J 4 bases, leaving 15 bases between the germline ends. The V gene's germline CDR1 is SEHNR and CDR2 FQNEAQ (reference sequence). CDR3 DNA: TGTGCCAGCAGTACGATCAGGGGACGCACTGAAGCTTTCTTT. This codes for CASSTIRGRTEAFF. The variable domain in full, completed from reference TRBV7-9 and TRBJ1-1, reads DTGVSQNPRHKITKRGQNVTFRCDPISEHNRLYWYRQTLGQGPEFLTYFQNEAQLEKSRLLSDRFSAERPKGSFSTLEIQRTEQGDSAMYLCASSTIRGRTEAFFGQGTRLTVV.

V is TRBV7-2 and J is TRBJ2-6, with TRBD1 as a possible D gene (7 bases). The CDR3 spans 17 residues. Trimming took 5 bases from V and 2 from J, leaving 16 bases between them. Looked up from germline, CDR1 is SGHTA and CDR2 is FQGNSA. CDR3 sequence reads: CASSPGGGKAGANVLTF. The CDR3 bases are TGTGCCAGCAGCCCAGGGGGAGGCAAAGCTGGGGCCAACGTCCTGACTTTC.

The rearrangement uses TRBV14 and TRBJ2-1, with 7 bases lining up with TRBD2. J lost 7 bases, V lost 4 bases, and 16 bases had no gene match. Germline CDR1 is SGHDN and CDR2 is FVKESK. The CDR3 is 17 amino acids. The CDR3 loop is CASSPLPGLPRGNEQFF. The CDR3 bases are TGTGCCAGCAGCCCCCTCCCGGGACTACCGCGGGGAAATGAGCAGTTCTTC.